Below are 13 T cell receptor beta chains sequenced from a single sample in a study of identical twins. TCRdb reprocessed the 5' RACE reads with MiXCR, giving one entry per CDR3 protein. The profile shows 300,000 to 400,000 distinct CDR3 sequences, approximately 8.8% of them singletons. Source material: naive T cells sorted from blood. All receptors come from a woman aged 45 to 65 in good health.

In DNA, the CDR3 is TGTGCCAGCAGCCCAACCACAGGGAGCGGCTATGGCTACACCTTC. Translated, it gives CASSPTTGSGYGYTF. The chain recombines TRBV7-3 with TRBJ1-2, with D possibly being TRBD1 (6 bases). Germline values: CDR1 SGHTA, CDR2 FQGTGA. With 5 bases removed from V and 4 bases from J, the gap between germline ends came to 17 bases. The CDR3 is 15 amino acids. Full variable domain (remainder filled in from reference TRBV7-3 and TRBJ1-2): GAGVSQTPSNKVTEKGKYVELRCDPISGHTALYWYRQSLGQGPEFLIYFQGTGAADDSGLPNDRFFAVRPEGSVSTLKIQRTERGDSAVYLCASSPTTGSGYGYTFGSGTRLTVV.

This clonotype was observed a few times. CDR3 sequence: CASSLARVEQYF. Written as DNA, the CDR3 is TGTGCCAGCAGTTTAGCGCGGGTTGAGCAGTACTTC. The chain has TRBV12-3 or TRBV12-4 and TRBJ2-7, with D possibly TRBD2 on 5 matching bases. This CDR3 region has 12 residues. Between the trimmed V and J ends, which lost 0 bases and 7 bases, there was a span of 7 bases.

This clonotype was counted ten times or more. The J gene is TRBJ2-7, the V gene TRBV2, with 8 bases fitting TRBD2. V gave up 8 bases and J gave up 2 bases; unmatched junction bases: 5. Germline V gives CDR1 SNHLY, CDR2 FYNNEI. CDR3 length equals 13 residues. This CDR3 reads CASGGRGAYEQYF. DNA of the CDR3: TGTGCCAGCGGAGGGCGGGGGGCCTACGAGCAGTACTTC. Full variable domain (outside the CDR3, taken from reference TRBV2 and TRBJ2-7): EPEVTQTPSHQVTQMGQEVILRCVPISNHLYFYWYRQILGQKVEFLVSFYNNEISEKSEIFDDQFSVERPDGSNFTLKIRSTKLEDSAMYFCASGGRGAYEQYFGPGTRLTVT.

V usage is TRBV3-1 and J usage is TRBJ1-1; unclear D gene. The germline V gene has CDR1 LGHDT and CDR2 YNNKEL (reference sequence). The CDR3 loop spans 12 amino acids. The V and J ends lost 4 bases and 10 bases respectively, with 13 bases between them. The CDR3 DNA is TGTGCCAGCAGCCCCCGAGGGCGAGGAGCTTTCTTT. It specifies CASSPRGRGAFF.

This clonotype has at least ten counts. This chain links TRBV2 with TRBJ2-1; 9 bases align to TRBD2. Germline values: CDR1 SNHLY, CDR2 FYNNEI. This CDR3 spans 15 amino acids. V shed 3 bases and J 3 bases; nucleotides not matched to a gene: 3. The CDR3 sequence is CASSEVTSGYNEQFF. For the CDR3, the DNA is TGTGCCAGCAGTGAGGTGACTAGCGGCTACAATGAGCAGTTCTTC.

This clonotype came up a few times. The chain has TRBV24-1 and TRBJ2-5; 9 bases match TRBD2. This CDR3 comprises 17 residues. CDR1 and CDR2 (germline): KGHDR, SFDVKD. V dropped 4 bases and J dropped 1; count of bases not matched to a gene: 9. The chain's CDR3 is CATSDLIAGALQETQYF. CDR3 DNA: TGTGCCACCAGTGACCTGATAGCGGGAGCCCTCCAAGAGACCCAGTACTTC.

This clonotype has ten or more counts. V is TRBV12-3 or TRBV12-4 and J is TRBJ2-1; the D gene is possibly TRBD2 (6 bases). The CDR3 consists of 15 residues. Trimming pared 2 bases from V and 7 bases from J, leaving 15 bases between. The CDR3 loop reads CASSLMAGPLNEQFF. The CDR3 DNA is TGTGCCAGCAGTTTAATGGCGGGACCCTTAAATGAGCAGTTCTTC.

The rearrangement uses TRBV6-2 or TRBV6-3 and TRBJ2-4; the D gene is possibly TRBD2 (6 bases). Per germline, CDR1 MNHEY and CDR2 SVGEGT. The ends were cut back, 0 bases at V and 0 bases at J, with 18 bases in the middle. CDR3 length: 19 residues. The CDR3 here is CASSYSRGLPHLAKNIQYF. DNA for the CDR3: TGTGCCAGCAGTTACTCCCGTGGACTACCCCACCTAGCCAAAAACATTCAGTACTTC.

In this sample, this clonotype turned up a few times. This rearrangement joins TRBV21-1 to TRBJ2-7; TRBD1, the D gene given by the table, was not confirmed from the DNA. TRBV21-1 is a pseudogene. The CDR3 is made up of 13 amino acids. This chain's CDR3 is CASSKRTGGMQYF. CDR3 coding DNA: TGTGCCAGCAGCAAACGAACCGGGGGAATGCAGTACTTC.

J is TRBJ2-2 and V is TRBV18; unclear D gene. V gave up 1 base and J gave up 5 bases, with 5 bases separating them. The CDR3 extends over 13 amino acids. Per germline, CDR1 KGHSH and CDR2 LQKENI. The CDR3 protein is CASSPLLTGELFF. The CDR3 region has the DNA TGTGCCAGCTCACCACTGCTGACCGGGGAGCTGTTTTTT.

This clonotype was seen more than once but under ten times. This chain links TRBV10-3 with TRBJ2-1; 8 nucleotides align to TRBD1. The J segment lost 5 bases and the V segment lost 7 bases, leaving 7 bases of the junction unmatched. Looked up from germline, CDR1 is ENHRY and CDR2 is SYGVKD. The CDR3 extends over 14 amino acids. The CDR3 spells CAIMGRGRDNEQFF. In DNA, the CDR3 is TGTGCCATCATGGGCAGGGGGCGCGACAATGAGCAGTTCTTC.

This clonotype has just a few counts. This rearrangement joins TRBV27 to TRBJ2-7; tentative D call: TRBD2 (6 bases). The CDR3 length is 14 residues. Trimming removed 6 bases from V and 2 bases from J, with 14 bases in between. Germline V gives CDR1 MNHEY, CDR2 SMNVEV (reference sequence). CDR3 amino acids: CASRPGLQPYEQYF. CDR3 bases: TGTGCCAGCAGGCCGGGACTTCAACCCTACGAGCAGTACTTC.

Many counts were recorded for this clonotype. The chain uses TRBV6-2 or TRBV6-3 and TRBJ2-7; D not certain. Germline V gene lookup returns CDR1 MNHEY and CDR2 SVGEGT. Trimming took 5 bases from V and 2 from J, leaving 7 bases between them. This CDR3 contains 12 residues. The CDR3 loop is CASSKSAYEQYF. For the CDR3, the DNA is TGTGCCAGCAGTAAATCCGCCTACGAGCAGTACTTC.